These T cell receptor beta chains were read from a single sample in a study of T cell repertoires in cytomegalovirus infection. Each CDR3 protein is one row after TCRdb ran MiXCR on the reads. The table includes 150,000 to 200,000 distinct CDR3 sequences, about 15% detected once. The sample comprised PBMCs. The receptor set was obtained from a human donor in good health (CMV status not recorded). Some clones in this sample may be carry-over from other donors' samples. CDR3s include the opening cysteine and the closing phenylalanine or tryptophan. The order of the fields is J gene, clone size, V gene, D gene, CDR3 DNA, CDR3 protein. The D gene is left open where the match is weak. Size is omitted from some rows. Given values are once, few, many or a class for expanded clones.

TRBJ1-1	NA	TRBV5-1	NA	TGCGCCAGCAGGTGGGATGGGGGGACTGAAGCTTTCTTT	CASRWDGGTEAFF
TRBJ1-2	NA	TRBV7-9	TRBD1	TGTGCCAGCAGCTTAGCTCAACAGGGGAATTATGGCTACACCTTC	CASSLAQQGNYGYTF
TRBJ1-1	many	TRBV25-1	NA	TGTGCCAGCAGTTTGGGGGCTCGGGCTGAAGCTTTCTTT	CASSLGARAEAFF
TRBJ1-5	NA	TRBV5-1	NA	TGCGCCAGCAGCCTTGACAGCGATAGCAATCAGCCCCAGCATTTT	CASSLDSDSNQPQHF
TRBJ1-1	NA	TRBV6-5	NA	TGTGCCAGCAGTAGACCGGGGGGTGAAGCTTTCTTT	CASSRPGGEAFF
TRBJ2-2	many	TRBV12-3/TRBV12-4	TRBD2	TGTGCCAGCAGTTTGAGTAGCGGGGGGCCCGTTAACACCGGGGAGCTGTTTTTT	CASSLSSGGPVNTGELFF
TRBJ2-7	NA	TRBV6-8	NA	TGTGCCAGCAGTTACTCCGTGGACGGGGAAGCCTACGAGCAGTACTTC	CASSYSVDGEAYEQYF
TRBJ1-2	NA	TRBV28	TRBD1	TGTGCCAGCAGTTCCGGGACAGGGGGCGTACAGGGCTACACCTTC	CASSSGTGGVQGYTF
TRBJ1-5	many	TRBV6-2/TRBV6-3	NA	TGTGCCAGCAGTTACTCAGGGTTTAGCAATCAGCCCCAGCATTTT	CASSYSGFSNQPQHF
TRBJ1-5	many	TRBV4-1	NA	TGCGCCAGCAGCCTACAGGGATCAGGGGAGCCCCAGCATTTT	CASSLQGSGEPQHF
TRBJ2-2	NA	TRBV7-8	NA	TGTGCCAGCAGCTTGAGGGAGCGGGCGGGCACCGGGGAGCTGTTTTTT	CASSLRERAGTGELFF
TRBJ1-6	NA	TRBV7-9	NA	TGTGCCAGCAGCTTAGAAGCAGATAATTCACCCCTCCACTTT	CASSLEADNSPLHF
TRBJ1-1	few	TRBV6-5	TRBD1	TGTGCCAGCAGTTACTCGAGTGGGCAGGGGGCGCGGACTGAAGCTTTCTTT	CASSYSSGQGARTEAFF
TRBJ1-5	many	TRBV6-1	TRBD1	TGTGCCAGCAGAGGGGCAGGGGGTTCTTATAGCAATCAGCCCCAGCATTTT	CASRGAGGSYSNQPQHF
TRBJ2-7	many	TRBV7-9	NA	TGTGCCAGCAGCCAAAGGGGGGAGAGCGAGCAGTACTTC	CASSQRGESEQYF
TRBJ2-1	NA	TRBV18	TRBD1	TGTGCCAGCTCACCCGACAGGGGCAATGAGCCGTTCTTC	CASSPDRGNEPFF
TRBJ2-7	many	TRBV12-3/TRBV12-4	NA	TGTGCCAGCAGTTTAGCCCGGGGCCGAGACTACGAGCAGTACTTC	CASSLARGRDYEQYF
TRBJ2-7	many	TRBV7-9	NA	TGTGCCAGCAGCCCCCCGGGACACCAAGAACCTTCCTACGAGCAGTACTTC	CASSPPGHQEPSYEQYF
TRBJ2-7	many	TRBV7-9	NA	TGTGCCAGCAGCCAAAGGCAGGGAAGGCACGAGCAGTACTTC	CASSQRQGRHEQYF
TRBJ2-7	NA	TRBV19	TRBD2	TGTGCCAGTAGTGCGAGACTAGCGCCAACTTACGAGCAGTACTTC	CASSARLAPTYEQYF
TRBJ2-1	many	TRBV7-3	TRBD2	TGTGCCAGCAGTTTTGAGCGGGGCGCCTACAATGAGCAGTTCTTC	CASSFERGAYNEQFF
TRBJ2-7	many	TRBV7-2	NA	TGTGCCAGCAGCTTAGGTGGGAGTGGCCTCTACGAGCAGTACTTC	CASSLGGSGLYEQYF
TRBJ2-7	few	TRBV7-2	NA	TGTGCCAGCAGCCCCATTCGGAGTTACTACGAGCAGTACTTC	CASSPIRSYYEQYF
TRBJ2-1	NA	TRBV20-1	NA	TGCAGTGCTAGAGGAAAAGTCTACAATGAGCAGTTCTTC	CSARGKVYNEQFF
TRBJ1-5	many	TRBV7-2	NA	TGTGCCAGCAGCTCCCGCTGGAGTCAGCCCCAGCATTTT	CASSSRWSQPQHF
TRBJ1-5	many	TRBV28	NA	TGTGCCAGCAGTTTTAGGGGGACAAAGGGGGATCAGCCCCAGCATTTT	CASSFRGTKGDQPQHF
TRBJ1-3	many	TRBV7-9	NA	TGTGCCAGCAGCTACACCACAGGGTCTGGAAACACCATATATTTT	CASSYTTGSGNTIYF
TRBJ2-1	many	TRBV28	TRBD1	TGTGCCAGCAGTTTAACCGGGACAGGTATCAATGAGCAGTTCTTC	CASSLTGTGINEQFF
TRBJ1-2	NA	TRBV6-5	NA	TGTGCCAGCAGTTACTCGAGCGGAAACTATGGCTACACCTTC	CASSYSSGNYGYTF
TRBJ1-5	many	TRBV6-1	TRBD1	TGTGCCAGCAGTCGGGACAGGGAAGCCCAGCATTTT	CASSRDREAQHF
TRBJ1-1	many	TRBV27	NA	TGTGCCAGCAGTTTACGGGGAATGGTCACTGAAGCTTTCTTT	CASSLRGMVTEAFF
TRBJ1-2	NA	TRBV12-3/TRBV12-4	NA	TGTGCCAGCAAGCGAACCTATGGCTACACCTTC	CASKRTYGYTF
TRBJ2-1	many	TRBV7-2	TRBD2	TGTGCCAGCAGCCAAGGACTAGCGGGGGCCTACAATGAGCAGTTCTTC	CASSQGLAGAYNEQFF
TRBJ1-5	many	TRBV7-2	NA	TGTGCCAGCAGCTTCGACACCAATCAGCCCCAGCATTTT	CASSFDTNQPQHF
TRBJ2-2	once	TRBV7-3	TRBD1	TGTGCCAGCAGCCTGGGGGACAGGGACACCGGGGAGCTGTTTTTT	CASSLGDRDTGELFF
TRBJ1-5	many	TRBV7-2	TRBD1	TGTGCCAGCAGAAAAACAGGGGGAAATCAGCCCCAGCATTTT	CASRKTGGNQPQHF
TRBJ2-7	many	TRBV7-2	NA	TGTGCCAGCAGCTTATTGGTGGACAGACCTTACGAGCAGTACTTC	CASSLLVDRPYEQYF
TRBJ2-7	many	TRBV6-2/TRBV6-3	TRBD2	TGTGCCAGCAGTGATGGGACTAGCGGAGAGCAGTACTTC	CASSDGTSGEQYF
TRBJ2-5	NA	TRBV5-4	NA	TGTGCCAGCAGCTGGGCAGAGGGAAGAGAGACCCAGTACTTC	CASSWAEGRETQYF
TRBJ1-5	once	TRBV12-3/TRBV12-4	NA	TGTGCCAACAGCCCCTTGGGTTGGGGCAATCAGCCCCAGCATTTT	CANSPLGWGNQPQHF
TRBJ1-2	NA	TRBV5-1	NA	TGCGCCAGCAGCTTAGACCTCGGAAGAACTATTGGGGATGGCTACACCTTC	CASSLDLGRTIGDGYTF
TRBJ1-4	many	TRBV6-1	NA	TGTGCCAGCAGGATGGACTCAAGGGAGGAAAAACTGTTTTTT	CASRMDSREEKLFF
TRBJ1-2	many	TRBV7-9	NA	TGTGCCAGCAGCTCACAGGGCTGGGACGGCTACACCTTC	CASSSQGWDGYTF
TRBJ2-3	few	TRBV29-1	TRBD2	TGCAGCGTTGAAGATTTGGCTAGCGGAAGAACAGATACGCAGTATTTT	CSVEDLASGRTDTQYF
TRBJ2-4	NA	TRBV6-5	NA	TGTGCCAGCAGTTACTCGATCACGGGCATTCAGTACTTC	CASSYSITGIQYF
TRBJ2-2	NA	TRBV19	TRBD2	TGTGCCAGTACTCCGACTCGACTAGCGGCCGGAAGGGAGCTGTTTTTT	CASTPTRLAAGRELFF
TRBJ2-3	once	TRBV20-1	NA	TGCAGTGCTAGAGGCTGGGTAACGGGTTTCGAAGCAGATACGCAGTATTTT	CSARGWVTGFEADTQYF
TRBJ2-1	many	TRBV29-1	NA	TGCAGCGGTTTGGGTCCTAACAATGAGCAGTTCTTC	CSGLGPNNEQFF
TRBJ1-2	NA	TRBV29-1	NA	TGCAGCGTCGGGGACAATTACTATGGCTACACCTTC	CSVGDNYYGYTF
TRBJ1-5	few	TRBV2	NA	TGTGCCAGCAGGTGGGGGGGCGGTTATAGCAATCAGCCCCAGCATTTT	CASRWGGGYSNQPQHF
TRBJ1-6	many	TRBV7-2	NA	TGTGCCAGCAGCGCCCCACAAAATAATTCACCCCTCCACTTT	CASSAPQNNSPLHF
TRBJ1-1	many	TRBV7-9	NA	TGTGCCAGCAGCTTAGTGAACACTGAAGCTTTCTTT	CASSLVNTEAFF
TRBJ1-2	NA	TRBV5-1	NA	TGCGCCAGCAGCCCTGACAGGTTCGGCTATGGCTACACCTTC	CASSPDRFGYGYTF